This is a list of T cell receptor beta chains from one sample in a study of T cell changes during pregnancy in multiple sclerosis. Measured with immunoSEQ multiplex PCR; TCRdb has only the in-frame clones, and not every one. The sample lists about 49,000 clones, around 92% occurring once. The sequencing here drew on peripheral blood, taken after pregnancy. These receptors were obtained from a female donor with multiple sclerosis, enrolled in a pregnancy study. Both conserved end residues are part of each CDR3. The D gene is left open where the match is weak. The size field is filled for only some rows; it gives once, few, many or a size class.

abundance: NA; j_gene: TRBJ2-3; v_gene: TRBV4-1; d_gene: TRBD2; CDR3aa: CASSQTGLAGGSSTDTQYF; CDR3nt: TGCGCCAGCAGCCAGACGGGACTAGCGGGGGGCTCTAGCACAGATACGCAGTATTTT
abundance: NA; j_gene: TRBJ1-5; v_gene: TRBV6-4; d_gene: NA; CDR3aa: CASSERLILGHQPQHF; CDR3nt: TGTGCCAGCAGTGAACGATTGATTCTTGGCCATCAGCCCCAGCATTTT
abundance: NA; j_gene: TRBJ2-7; v_gene: TRBV28; d_gene: NA; CDR3aa: CASSPEGGPVVHEQYF; CDR3nt: TGTGCCAGCAGCCCGGAGGGGGGGCCTGTTGTCCACGAGCAGTACTTC
abundance: NA; j_gene: TRBJ1-5; v_gene: TRBV7-8; d_gene: NA; CDR3aa: CASSRGQYSNQPQHF; CDR3nt: TGTGCCAGCAGCCGAGGACAGTATAGCAATCAGCCCCAGCATTTT
abundance: NA; j_gene: TRBJ1-1; v_gene: TRBV4-3; d_gene: TRBD1; CDR3aa: CASSQTTGINTEAFF; CDR3nt: TGCGCCAGCAGCCAGACGACAGGGATCAACACTGAAGCTTTCTTT
abundance: few; j_gene: TRBJ1-1; v_gene: TRBV7-2; d_gene: NA; CDR3aa: CASSLGASNTEAFF; CDR3nt: TGTGCCAGCAGCTTAGGGGCCTCGAACACTGAAGCTTTCTTT
abundance: NA; j_gene: TRBJ1-3; v_gene: TRBV11-2; d_gene: NA; CDR3aa: CASSLGTIGGNTIYF; CDR3nt: TGTGCCAGCAGCTTAGGGACAATCGGGGGAAACACCATATATTTT
abundance: NA; j_gene: TRBJ1-2; v_gene: TRBV4-3; d_gene: NA; CDR3aa: CASSPRESYGYTF; CDR3nt: TGCGCCAGCAGTCCCCGGGAGAGCTATGGCTACACCTTC
abundance: NA; j_gene: TRBJ1-5; v_gene: TRBV10-3; d_gene: NA; CDR3aa: CAISEQNQPQHF; CDR3nt: TGTGCCATCAGTGAGCAAAATCAGCCCCAGCATTTT
abundance: NA; j_gene: TRBJ1-2; v_gene: TRBV19; d_gene: TRBD1; CDR3aa: CASLFSGQRNYGYTF; CDR3nt: TGTGCCAGTTTGTTCTCGGGACAGCGGAACTATGGCTACACCTTC
abundance: few; j_gene: TRBJ2-2; v_gene: TRBV11-2; d_gene: NA; CDR3aa: CASSLDHPGRVFF; CDR3nt: TGTGCCAGCAGCTTAGATCATCCCGGCCGGGTGTTTTTT
abundance: once; j_gene: TRBJ2-5; v_gene: TRBV7-8; d_gene: NA; CDR3aa: CASSLVRLYQETQYF; CDR3nt: TGTGCCAGCAGCTTAGTCAGACTGTACCAAGAGACCCAGTACTTC
abundance: NA; j_gene: TRBJ1-2; v_gene: TRBV19; d_gene: TRBD1; CDR3aa: CASSIEGQAYGYTF; CDR3nt: TGTGCCAGTAGTATAGAGGGACAGGCCTATGGCTACACCTTC
abundance: NA; j_gene: TRBJ2-7; v_gene: TRBV10-3; d_gene: TRBD1; CDR3aa: CATKATGSPYEQYF; CDR3nt: TGTGCCACCAAGGCGACAGGGTCCCCCTACGAGCAGTACTTC
abundance: NA; j_gene: TRBJ2-2; v_gene: TRBV30; d_gene: TRBD1; CDR3aa: CAWTGQGAIGTGELFF; CDR3nt: TGTGCCTGGACGGGTCAGGGGGCGATAGGGACCGGGGAGCTGTTTTTT
abundance: NA; j_gene: TRBJ2-3; v_gene: TRBV7-3; d_gene: TRBD2; CDR3aa: CASSFGFSGGATDTQYF; CDR3nt: TGTGCCAGCAGCTTCGGGTTCAGCGGGGGGGCGACAGATACGCAGTATTTT
abundance: NA; j_gene: TRBJ2-1; v_gene: TRBV19; d_gene: TRBD1; CDR3aa: CASSRTGDSYNEQFF; CDR3nt: TGTGCCAGTAGTAGGACAGGGGACTCCTACAATGAGCAGTTCTTC
abundance: once; j_gene: TRBJ2-3; v_gene: TRBV5-6; d_gene: TRBD1; CDR3aa: CASSRTGRGPDTQYF; CDR3nt: TGTGCCAGCAGCCGGACAGGGCGCGGGCCAGATACGCAGTATTTT
abundance: NA; j_gene: TRBJ2-2; v_gene: TRBV7-2; d_gene: NA; CDR3aa: CASSLARQATGELFF; CDR3nt: TGTGCCAGCAGCTTAGCGCGGCAAGCCACCGGGGAGCTGTTTTTT
abundance: NA; j_gene: TRBJ2-5; v_gene: TRBV12-5; d_gene: NA; CDR3aa: CASGSPTAAYQETQYF; CDR3nt: TGTGCTAGTGGTTCGCCGACAGCAGCGTACCAAGAGACCCAGTACTTC
abundance: NA; j_gene: TRBJ2-4; v_gene: TRBV5-4; d_gene: NA; CDR3aa: CASSLTAKNIQYF; CDR3nt: TGTGCCAGCAGCTTGACTGCCAAAAACATTCAGTACTTC
abundance: NA; j_gene: TRBJ1-1; v_gene: TRBV7-9; d_gene: TRBD1; CDR3aa: CASRFPGTGAAPEAFF; CDR3nt: TGTGCCAGCAGATTCCCCGGGACAGGGGCCGCCCCTGAAGCTTTCTTT
abundance: NA; j_gene: TRBJ1-6; v_gene: TRBV2; d_gene: TRBD1; CDR3aa: CASSERTGGNSPLHF; CDR3nt: TGTGCCAGCAGTGAGCGGACAGGCGGTAATTCACCCCTCCACTTT
abundance: NA; j_gene: TRBJ2-5; v_gene: TRBV5-4; d_gene: NA; CDR3aa: CASSLLSGQRKQETQYF; CDR3nt: TGTGCCAGCAGCTTGTTGTCCGGACAGCGAAAACAAGAGACCCAGTACTTC
abundance: NA; j_gene: TRBJ1-1; v_gene: TRBV27; d_gene: TRBD1; CDR3aa: CASSFGAGQGVTEAFF; CDR3nt: TGTGCCAGCAGTTTTGGGGCGGGACAGGGAGTCACTGAAGCTTTCTTT
abundance: NA; j_gene: TRBJ2-1; v_gene: TRBV11-2; d_gene: TRBD1; CDR3aa: CASSSNLRDRGNEQFF; CDR3nt: TGTGCCAGCAGCTCAAACCTCCGGGACAGGGGAAATGAGCAGTTCTTC
abundance: NA; j_gene: TRBJ2-3; v_gene: TRBV6-1; d_gene: TRBD2; CDR3aa: CASSAFSSGGTDTQYF; CDR3nt: TGTGCCAGCAGTGCTTTCTCTAGCGGGGGGACAGATACGCAGTATTTT
abundance: NA; j_gene: TRBJ2-2; v_gene: TRBV6-1; d_gene: NA; CDR3aa: CASSLGHAGTGELFF; CDR3nt: TGTGCCAGCAGTCTGGGCCATGCGGGCACCGGGGAGCTGTTTTTT
abundance: NA; j_gene: TRBJ1-2; v_gene: TRBV11-2; d_gene: TRBD1; CDR3aa: CASSLDPGQNYGYTF; CDR3nt: TGTGCCAGCAGCTTAGACCCGGGACAGAACTATGGCTACACCTTC
abundance: NA; j_gene: TRBJ1-4; v_gene: TRBV5-8; d_gene: TRBD1; CDR3aa: CASSLRQGDFGFF; CDR3nt: TGTGCCAGCAGCCTTAGACAGGGGGATTTCGGATTTTTT
abundance: NA; j_gene: TRBJ1-2; v_gene: TRBV7-3; d_gene: NA; CDR3aa: CASSTEGGQSYTF; CDR3nt: TGTGCCAGCAGCACTGAGGGGGGGCAAAGCTACACCTTC
abundance: once; j_gene: TRBJ2-1; v_gene: TRBV2; d_gene: NA; CDR3aa: CASRTGSSYNEQFF; CDR3nt: TGTGCCAGCAGGACAGGATCCTCCTACAATGAGCAGTTCTTC
abundance: NA; j_gene: TRBJ2-7; v_gene: TRBV19; d_gene: TRBD2; CDR3aa: CASSIMSSGGLEQYF; CDR3nt: TGTGCCAGTAGTATAATGAGTAGCGGGGGCCTCGAGCAGTACTTC
abundance: NA; j_gene: TRBJ2-1; v_gene: TRBV6-4; d_gene: TRBD2; CDR3aa: CASSELAGGRNEQFF; CDR3nt: TGTGCCAGCAGTGAATTAGCGGGGGGGCGCAATGAGCAGTTCTTC
abundance: NA; j_gene: TRBJ1-1; v_gene: TRBV4-3; d_gene: NA; CDR3aa: CASSPQVNTEAFF; CDR3nt: TGCGCCAGCAGCCCACAGGTGAACACTGAAGCTTTCTTT
abundance: NA; j_gene: TRBJ1-5; v_gene: TRBV11-2; d_gene: NA; CDR3aa: CASSLVGDQPQHF; CDR3nt: TGTGCCAGCAGCTTAGTAGGAGATCAGCCCCAGCATTTT
abundance: NA; j_gene: TRBJ2-3; v_gene: TRBV29-1; d_gene: TRBD2; CDR3aa: CSAGPSGGPDTQYF; CDR3nt: TGCAGCGCCGGGCCTAGCGGGGGCCCAGATACGCAGTATTTT
abundance: NA; j_gene: TRBJ2-7; v_gene: TRBV9; d_gene: TRBD2; CDR3aa: CASSVGVAGIYEQYF; CDR3nt: TGTGCCAGCAGCGTAGGAGTAGCGGGGATATACGAGCAGTACTTC
abundance: NA; j_gene: TRBJ1-1; v_gene: TRBV19; d_gene: TRBD1; CDR3aa: CASSPRTGMLNTEAFF; CDR3nt: TGTGCCAGTAGTCCGAGGACAGGAATGCTGAACACTGAAGCTTTCTTT
abundance: NA; j_gene: TRBJ2-5; v_gene: TRBV30; d_gene: NA; CDR3aa: CAWSEGQETQYF; CDR3nt: TGTGCCTGGAGTGAGGGGCAAGAGACCCAGTACTTC
abundance: once; j_gene: TRBJ2-1; v_gene: TRBV6-5; d_gene: TRBD2; CDR3aa: CASSYSMLAGNNEQFF; CDR3nt: TGTGCCAGCAGTTACTCGATGCTAGCGGGGAACAATGAGCAGTTCTTC
abundance: NA; j_gene: TRBJ2-7; v_gene: TRBV29-1; d_gene: TRBD1; CDR3aa: CSVQTGGNPGEQYF; CDR3nt: TGCAGCGTCCAGACAGGGGGTAACCCTGGCGAGCAGTACTTC